This passage covers 32 T cell receptor beta chains from one sample sequenced in a study of post-analysis software for immune sequencing data. Their cognate antigens are unknown. cDNA libraries of TCR beta carried unique molecular identifiers. TCRdb fed the PCR reads into MiXCR, producing one record per CDR3 protein. The sample has about 800,000 distinct CDR3 sequences, roughly 27% seen once; the top ten hold approximately 0.6%. General observations from the study: Five TRBV segments (TRBV5-6, TRBV5-1 and TRBV20-1 among them) occurred more frequently in patients than in controls.

The material sequenced was blood. These receptor sequences come from a girl aged 10 to 17 with multiple sclerosis.

The rearrangement links TRBV20-1 to TRBJ2-7; 7 bases line up with TRBD2. V trimming: 6 bases; J trimming: 7 bases; junction bases outside the gene matches: 15. This CDR3 contains 14 residues. Germline values: CDR1 DFQATT, CDR2 SNEGSKA (reference sequence). Here the CDR3 DNA reads TGCAGTGCCCCGAGCCTAGCGGCGAAGGGTGAGCAGTACTTC. It specifies CSAPSLAAKGEQYF.

This clonotype was counted a few times. The CDR3 coding sequence is TGTGCCAGCAGGACGGGGGATACGCAGTATTTT. This encodes CASRTGDTQYF. The chain joins TRBV7-9 to TRBJ2-3, with D possibly matching TRBD2 (5 bases). Trimming cost V 6 bases and J 6 bases, with 7 bases left between them. CDR3 length: 11 residues. Germline V lookup: CDR1 SEHNR, CDR2 FQNEAQ (reference sequence). The full variable domain, with the rest looked up from reference TRBV7-9 and TRBJ2-3, is DTGVSQNPRHKITKRGQNVTFRCDPISEHNRLYWYRQTLGQGPEFLTYFQNEAQLEKSRLLSDRFSAERPKGSFSTLEIQRTEQGDSAMYLCASRTGDTQYFGPGTRLTVL.

The genes are TRBV29-1 and TRBJ1-1; 7 bases are shared with TRBD1. V gave up 6 bases and J gave up 4 bases; unmatched junction bases: 8. Germline V gives CDR1 SQVTM, CDR2 ANQGSEA. This CDR3 contains 13 residues. The CDR3 DNA is TGCAGCGTAGTACAGGGGACAGTCACTGAAGCTTTCTTT. This encodes CSVVQGTVTEAFF.

On this clonotype: One junction end does not reproduce the germline sequence, and a read error may be involved. The chain couples TRBV4-3 to TRBJ2-3; no reliable D call. CDR1 is LGHNA, CDR2 YSLEER, per germline. The CDR3 spans 13 residues. CDR3 amino acids: CAGSQALGFEQYF. In DNA, the CDR3 is TGCGCCGGCAGCCAAGCCTTAGGGTTTGAGCAGTATTTT.

This clonotype occurred many times. The rearrangement joins TRBV29-1 to TRBJ2-1; D is perhaps TRBD1 (6 bases). V dropped 6 bases and J dropped 8 bases, with 17 bases sitting between them. Germline V gene lookup returns CDR1 SQVTM and CDR2 ANQGSEA. This CDR3 region has 13 residues. CDR3 residues: CSVGPTGGDEQFF. The CDR3 coding sequence is TGCAGCGTCGGACCGACTGGGGGCGATGAGCAGTTCTTC.

This chain links TRBV20-1 with TRBJ1-1; a possible D gene is TRBD1 (5 bases). CDR3 length: 16 amino acids. Trimming shortened V by 4 bases and J by 1 base, and 19 bases separated the two germline ends. The germline V gene encodes CDR1 DFQATT and CDR2 SNEGSKA (reference sequence). The CDR3: CSAILSRGVWNTEAFF. The CDR3 DNA reads TGCAGTGCTATTCTCAGTCGGGGGGTGTGGAACACTGAAGCTTTCTTT.

This rearrangement joins TRBV7-9 to TRBJ1-1; TRBD1 is a possible D gene (5 bases). The V end was cut by 2 bases, the J end by 0 bases, with 13 bases between. The germline V gene has CDR1 SEHNR and CDR2 FQNEAQ (reference sequence). The CDR3 runs to 16 residues. The CDR3 coding sequence is TGTGCCAGCAGCTTAAGGGGTGCGGGGATGAACACTGAAGCTTTCTTT. Translated: CASSLRGAGMNTEAFF.

This sequence joins TRBV12-3 or TRBV12-4 and TRBJ1-2, with D perhaps matching TRBD1 (5 bases). V shed 3 bases and J shed 0 bases, with 11 bases lying between them. This CDR3 is built from 15 residues. CDR3 loop: CASSFSAGPNYGYTF. CDR3 in DNA: TGTGCCAGCAGTTTTTCTGCAGGGCCTAACTATGGCTACACCTTC.

This clonotype was counted a few times. This CDR3 is CASSLVSDEQYF. The CDR3 bases are TGTGCCAGCAGCTTAGTTTCTGACGAGCAGTACTTC. The J gene is TRBJ2-7, the V gene TRBV7-9; D unresolved. Germline CDR1 SEHNR, CDR2 FQNEAQ (reference sequence). The CDR3 totals 12 residues. Trimming cost V 1 base and J 5 bases, with 6 bases left between them.

A single count supports this clonotype. The chain links TRBV11-2 to TRBJ2-3; D unclear. The CDR3 loop spans 13 amino acids. Germline V lookup: CDR1 SGHAT, CDR2 FQNNGV. Trimming shortened V by 3 bases and J by 3 bases, and 7 bases separated the two germline ends. CDR3 loop: CASSFIVTDTQYF. The CDR3 DNA reads TGTGCCAGCAGCTTTATCGTGACAGATACGCAGTATTTT.

The chain joins TRBV3-1 to TRBJ1-6, with TRBD1 matching over 7 bases. The CDR3 has 17 residues. V was clipped by 4 bases and J by 8 bases; unmatched bases: 14. Germline CDR1 and CDR2: LGHDT and YNNKEL (reference sequence). The CDR3 nucleotides read TGTGCCAGCAGCCGCATGACAGGGAGGCCATCCTATTCACCCCTCCACTTT. Encoded protein: CASSRMTGRPSYSPLHF.

The CDR3 here is CSAPAGGAITDTQYF. Written as DNA, the CDR3 is TGCAGTGCTCCAGCAGGGGGGGCAATCACAGATACGCAGTATTTT. The chain combines TRBV20-1 with TRBJ2-3, with D perhaps assigned TRBD1 or TRBD2 (7 bases each). In germline, CDR1 is DFQATT, CDR2 SNEGSKA (reference sequence). The CDR3 is 15 residues long. Trimming left V 5 bases short and J 2 bases short, with 17 bases between.

This clonotype was observed at least ten times. J is TRBJ2-7 and V is TRBV20-1; D might be TRBD2 (7 bases). The CDR3 contains 16 residues. Trimming left V 3 bases short and J 5 bases short, with 23 bases between. Germline V CDR1 and CDR2: DFQATT, SNEGSKA (reference sequence). The CDR3 DNA reads as TGCAGTGCTAGGGGGAGGGGGGAAAGCGGGACCCACGAGCAGTACTTC. It specifies CSARGRGESGTHEQYF.

The chain combines TRBV12-3 or TRBV12-4 with TRBJ2-3, with TRBD2 matching 8 bases. This CDR3 comprises 14 residues. The V and J ends lost 6 bases and 2 bases, in that order; junction bases with no gene match: 4. DNA for the CDR3: TGTGCCAGCAGGAGAGCGGGGGTCACAGATACGCAGTATTTT. Protein: CASRRAGVTDTQYF.

The CDR3: CASSRDRVGETQYF. For the CDR3, the DNA is TGTGCCAGCAGCCGGGACAGGGTCGGGGAGACCCAGTACTTC. The chain combines TRBV3-1 with TRBJ2-5; 9 positions match TRBD1. This CDR3 has 14 residues. CDR1 and CDR2 from the germline V gene are LGHDT and YNNKEL (reference sequence). The trim removed 4 bases at V and 5 bases at J, leaving 5 bases unmatched.

The V gene is TRBV3-1, the J gene TRBJ1-1, with D uncertain. V shed 4 bases and J shed 0 bases, with 9 bases lying between them. The V gene's germline CDR1 is LGHDT and CDR2 YNNKEL (reference sequence). The CDR3 loop spans 14 amino acids. CDR3 sequence: CASSRKRLNTEAFF. CDR3 in DNA: TGTGCCAGCAGCCGCAAAAGACTGAACACTGAAGCTTTCTTT. Full variable domain (rest looked up from reference TRBV3-1 and TRBJ1-1): DTAVSQTPKYLVTQMGNDKSIKCEQNLGHDTMYWYKQDSKKFLKIMFSYNNKELIINETVPNRFSPKSPDKAHLNLHINSLELGDSAVYFCASSRKRLNTEAFFGQGTRLTVV.

The V call is TRBV20-1, the J call TRBJ2-1; unclear D gene. V was clipped by 6 bases and J by 7 bases, with 16 bases between them. This CDR3 is built from 13 residues. CDR1 is DFQATT, CDR2 SNEGSKA, per germline (reference sequence). CDR3 sequence: CSADHSAVNEQFF. For the CDR3, the DNA is TGCAGTGCAGATCATTCCGCGGTGAATGAGCAGTTCTTC.

This clonotype was observed a handful of times. The chain couples TRBV6-4 to TRBJ1-2; TRBD1 matches 8 bases. V lost 4 bases to trimming and J lost 13 bases; unmatched junction nucleotides: 14. Germline V gives CDR1 MRHNA, CDR2 SNTAGT. The CDR3 runs 14 residues. CDR3 sequence (DNA): TGTGCCAGCAGTGTCTCGGGACAGGCTTCCCCCTTCACCTTC. It translates to CASSVSGQASPFTF.

The chain employs TRBV12-3 or TRBV12-4 and TRBJ1-1, with TRBD1 matching over 9 bases. This CDR3 has 13 residues. The V and J ends lost 6 bases and 1 base, in that order; junction bases with no gene match: 0. CDR3 in DNA: TGTGCCAGCAGGGGACAGGGGAACACTGAAGCTTTCTTT. Its protein is CASRGQGNTEAFF.

The V and J genes are TRBV2 and TRBJ1-6; D unresolved. Germline V CDR1 and CDR2: SNHLY, FYNNEI. Trimming took 4 bases from V and 7 from J, leaving 11 bases between them. The CDR3 spans 14 residues. In DNA form, the CDR3 reads TGTGCCAGCAGTGCGGGCCGAGAAAATTCACCCCTCCACTTT. The encoded protein is CASSAGRENSPLHF.

The V call is TRBV21-1, the J call TRBJ2-6. TRBV21-1 counts as a pseudogene. The CDR3 covers 15 residues. CDR3 protein: CASSKSGSGANVLTF. CDR3 sequence (DNA): TGTGCCAGCAGCAAAAGCGGCTCTGGGGCCAACGTCCTGACTTTC.

The chain employs TRBV5-6 and TRBJ2-5, with TRBD2 matching 14 bases. The CDR3 is 14 residues long. V lost 4 bases to trimming and J lost 13 bases; unmatched junction nucleotides: 9. The germline V gene encodes CDR1 SGHDT and CDR2 YYEEEE. CDR3 nucleotides: TGTGCCAGCAGCAGCGGGACTAGCGGGAGAGTTCGGTACTTC. Its translation is CASSSGTSGRVRYF. The full variable domain, with the rest looked up from reference TRBV5-6 and TRBJ2-5, is DAGVTQSPTHLIKTRGQQVTLRCSPKSGHDTVSWYQQALGQGPQFIFQYYEEEERQRGNFPDRFSGHQFPNYSSELNVNALLLGDSALYLCASSSGTSGRVRYFGPGTRLLVL.

This clonotype has just a few counts. The CDR3 reads CSARAAGGLGDQPQHF. The CDR3 DNA is TGCAGTGCTAGAGCGGCCGGCGGGCTGGGGGATCAGCCCCAGCATTTT. The chain links TRBV20-1 to TRBJ1-5; TRBD1 might be the D (5 bases). CDR3 length: 16 amino acids. Germline V CDR1 and CDR2: DFQATT, SNEGSKA (reference sequence). Trimming shortened V by 1 base and J by 5 bases, and 18 bases separated the two germline ends.

The genes are TRBV7-2 and TRBJ2-3; D is possibly TRBD1 (6 bases). The CDR3 has 15 amino acids. Germline V gene sequence: CDR1 SGHTA, CDR2 FQGNSA. Between the trimmed V and J ends, which lost 5 bases and 2 bases, there was a span of 14 bases. In DNA, the CDR3 is TGTGCCAGCAGCATAGGAGGACAGAACACAGATACGCAGTATTTT. Its protein is CASSIGGQNTDTQYF.

The table lists this clonotype with many counts. The rearrangement joins TRBV5-1 to TRBJ2-3; no clear D. The CDR3 length is 12 residues. V lost 0 bases, J lost 5 bases, and 4 bases lay in between. Germline V gene sequence: CDR1 SGHRS, CDR2 YFSETQ. CDR3 bases: TGCGCCAGCAGCTTGGCAGAAGATACGCAGTATTTT. Its protein product is CASSLAEDTQYF.

Only a few counts were recorded for this clonotype. This chain joins TRBV2 and TRBJ1-5; no clear D gene. Germline V CDR1 and CDR2: SNHLY, FYNNEI. V lost 3 bases and J lost 3, with 12 bases in between. CDR3 length: 15 residues. The CDR3 sequence is CASSDWLGINQPQHF. CDR3 sequence (DNA): TGTGCCAGCAGTGATTGGCTAGGGATCAATCAGCCCCAGCATTTT. Complete variable domain (other parts from reference TRBV2 and TRBJ1-5): EPEVTQTPSHQVTQMGQEVILRCVPISNHLYFYWYRQILGQKVEFLVSFYNNEISEKSEIFDDQFSVERPDGSNFTLKIRSTKLEDSAMYFCASSDWLGINQPQHFGDGTRLSIL.

V usage is TRBV28 and J usage is TRBJ1-2; no clear D gene. This CDR3 has 12 residues. Germline assignment: CDR1 MDHEN and CDR2 SYDVKM. The germline V and J ends were trimmed by 8 bases and 4 bases, with 11 bases remaining between them. CDR3 nucleotides: TGTGCCAGCGGCCAGACCCCCTATGGCTACACCTTC. Translating it yields CASGQTPYGYTF.

J is TRBJ2-5 and V is TRBV5-1; D may be TRBD1 (5 bases). The CDR3 has 13 amino acids. Germline values: CDR1 SGHRS, CDR2 YFSETQ. The germline V and J ends were trimmed by 1 base and 5 bases, with 9 bases remaining between them. CDR3 DNA sequence: TGCGCCAGCAGCTTGATCGCAGGGGAGACCCAGTACTTC. It codes for CASSLIAGETQYF.

The sample holds a few counts of this clonotype. This chain uses TRBV27 with TRBJ1-2, with TRBD1 as a possible D gene (5 bases). The CDR3 is made up of 13 amino acids. Between the trimmed V and J ends, which lost 10 bases and 5 bases, there was a span of 17 bases. Germline lookup yields CDR1 MNHEY and CDR2 SMNVEV (reference sequence). The CDR3 DNA sequence: TGTGCCACCGCCGGGGCTCCCTTTTATGGCTACACCTTC. Protein sequence: CATAGAPFYGYTF.

This clonotype was seen more than once but under ten times. The chain joins TRBV6-6 to TRBJ1-1; the D gene is possibly TRBD1 (6 bases). With 4 bases removed from V and 3 bases from J, the gap between germline ends came to 12 bases. Germline CDR1 reads MNHNY; CDR2 reads SVGAGI (reference sequence). The CDR3 covers 14 residues. The CDR3 is CASSSRGPDTEAFF. CDR3 coding DNA: TGTGCCAGCAGTTCTCGGGGGCCGGACACTGAAGCTTTCTTT.

This clonotype appeared a few times. The rearrangement links TRBV27 to TRBJ2-7; 10 nucleotides align to TRBD1. The CDR3 consists of 16 residues. The germline CDR1 and CDR2 sequences are MNHEY and SMNVEV (reference sequence). V lost 6 bases, J lost 2 bases, and 10 bases stayed unmatched. CDR3 sequence reads: CASRNKGQGVAYEQYF. The CDR3 bases are TGTGCCAGCAGGAATAAAGGACAGGGGGTAGCCTACGAGCAGTACTTC.

The chain joins TRBV7-8 to TRBJ2-7; tentatively, D is TRBD1 (6 bases). The V gene's germline CDR1 is SGHVS and CDR2 FQNEAQ. The CDR3 is 15 residues long. The V gene lost 6 bases and the J gene lost 6 bases, with 21 bases spanning the gap. The CDR3 DNA is TGTGCCAGCAGTCAGGACAGCGGAGGCGGCTGCGAGCAGTACTTC. It specifies CASSQDSGGGCEQYF.